The 28 T cell receptor beta chains given below trace back to one sample, sequenced in a study of T cell responses to AZD1222 COVID-19 vaccine. Generated by immunoSEQ multiplex PCR, the TCRdb table keeps only in-frame clones and is missing some. The table lists fewer than 150,000 clones, 93% of them singletons, with roughly 0.96% in the top ten. Sequenced material: peripheral blood, taken on day 0 of AZD1222 vaccination. These receptor sequences come from an adult in good health.

This chain links TRBV15 with TRBJ1-5; TRBD1 is a possible D gene (5 bases). The length of the CDR3 is 13 residues. V lost 5 bases and J lost 7, with 12 bases in between. In germline, CDR1 is LNHNV, CDR2 YYDKDF (reference sequence). In DNA, the CDR3 is TGTGCCACCAGCCGAGGGGTGGGACAGCCCCAGCATTTT. As protein: CATSRGVGQPQHF.

This rearrangement joins TRBV24-1 to TRBJ2-3; a possible D gene is TRBD1 (5 bases). V lost 5 bases and J 0 bases, leaving 14 bases between the germline ends. Germline CDR1 and CDR2: KGHDR and SFDVKD. There are 16 residues in the CDR3. CDR3 region: CATSVGAAASTDTQYF. CDR3 DNA: TGTGCCACCAGTGTTGGGGCGGCAGCCAGCACAGATACGCAGTATTTT.

This chain links TRBV30 with TRBJ1-1; unclear D gene. Trimming left V 4 bases short and J 0 bases short, with 15 bases between. Germline loops: CDR1 GTSNPN, CDR2 SVGIG (reference sequence). The CDR3 contains 15 residues. This chain's CDR3 is CAWTLRGRMNTEAFF. CDR3 in DNA: TGTGCCTGGACCCTTCGTGGCAGAATGAACACTGAAGCTTTCTTT.

The chain carries TRBV19 and TRBJ1-4; D unclear. Trimming took 6 bases from V and 6 from J, leaving 20 bases between them. Germline loops: CDR1 LNHDA, CDR2 SQIVND (reference sequence). The CDR3 runs 16 residues. The CDR3 DNA follows: TGTGCCAGTAGAAAGATAACGGCAGGTTCGGATGAAAAACTGTTTTTT. This encodes CASRKITAGSDEKLFF. Full variable domain (missing parts from reference TRBV19 and TRBJ1-4): DGGITQSPKYLFRKEGQNVTLSCEQNLNHDAMYWYRQDPGQGLRLIYYSQIVNDFQKGDIAEGYSVSREKKESFPLTVTSAQKNPTAFYLCASRKITAGSDEKLFFGSGTQLSVL.

This chain links TRBV21-1 with TRBJ2-2. TRBV21-1 is annotated as a pseudogene. The CDR3 runs to 15 residues. The DNA for the CDR3 is TGTGCCAGCAGCAACGGTGGGGGTAAGGACGGGGAGCTGTTTTTT. Translation gives CASSNGGGKDGELFF.

The chain links TRBV19 to TRBJ2-1; TRBD2 aligns across 8 bases. CDR1 is LNHDA, CDR2 SQIVND, per germline (reference sequence). CDR3 length: 15 residues. V trimming: 5 bases; J trimming: 0 bases; junction bases outside the gene matches: 3. The chain's CDR3 is CASSSGGFSYNEQFF. CDR3 nucleotide sequence: TGTGCCAGTAGTTCGGGGGGGTTCTCCTACAATGAGCAGTTCTTC.

V usage is TRBV20-1 and J usage is TRBJ1-1, with TRBD1 identical over 10 bases. The ends lost 3 bases at V and 5 bases at J; junction bases unmatched: 6. From germline, CDR1 is DFQATT and CDR2 SNEGSKA (reference sequence). The length of the CDR3 is 14 residues. CDR3: CSASEGQGITEAFF. The CDR3 bases are TGCAGTGCTAGTGAGGGACAGGGGATTACTGAAGCTTTCTTT.

This rearrangement joins TRBV10-2 to TRBJ1-1; D is perhaps TRBD1 (5 bases). The V gene's germline CDR1 is WSHSY and CDR2 SAAADI. V lost 10 bases and J lost 3, with 9 bases in between. This CDR3 comprises 11 residues. The CDR3 DNA follows: TGCGCCACCAGGGAGTACACTGAAGCTTTCTTT. Translated, it gives CATREYTEAFF.

The chain has TRBV27 and TRBJ1-2, with 7 positions matching TRBD1. Germline assignment: CDR1 MNHEY and CDR2 SMNVEV (reference sequence). The CDR3 length is 15 residues. With V trimmed by 5 bases and J by 6 bases, 12 bases remained unmatched. The CDR3 loop reads CASSPQTGRRDGYTF. CDR3 nucleotide sequence: TGTGCCAGCAGTCCGCAGACAGGGCGAAGAGATGGCTACACCTTC.

This sequence joins TRBV10-2 and TRBJ1-2; 11 bases agree with TRBD1. This CDR3 contains 12 residues. After removal of 4 bases from V and 8 bases from J, the junction contained 0 bases not matched to a gene. The germline CDR1 and CDR2 sequences are WSHSY and SAAADI. The CDR3 reads CASSGTGGGYTF. CDR3 coding DNA: TGCGCCAGCAGTGGGACAGGGGGCGGCTACACCTTC.

The chain couples TRBV10-1 to TRBJ2-3, with a possible D match to TRBD2 (7 bases). Germline assignment: CDR1 WNHNN and CDR2 SYGVQD (reference sequence). The CDR3 length is 14 residues. V was cut by 5 bases and J by 3 bases, with 12 bases left in between. CDR3 sequence reads: CASSKAGTTDTQYF. DNA of the CDR3: TGCGCCAGCAGTAAAGCGGGGACAACAGATACGCAGTATTTT.

Details on this clone: Other DNA sequences in this sample translate to the same CDR3. The chain combines TRBV19 with TRBJ1-1, with 8 bases fitting TRBD1. CDR3 length equals 13 residues. Germline CDR1 and CDR2: LNHDA and SQIVND (reference sequence). With V trimmed by 6 bases and J by 1 base, 1 base remained unmatched. CDR3 DNA sequence: TGTGCCAGTAGAGGACAGGGGAACACTGAAGCTTTCTTT. It specifies CASRGQGNTEAFF.

This clone was observed a single time. The chain combines TRBV3-1 (or the pseudogene TRBV3-2) with TRBJ2-5; the D gene is possibly TRBD1 (6 bases). Germline loops: CDR1 LGHDT, CDR2 YNNKEL (reference sequence). V was cut by 4 bases and J by 4 bases, with 13 bases left in between. The CDR3 consists of 14 residues. The CDR3 sequence: CASSRPGHRETQYF. DNA of the CDR3: TGTGCCAGCAGCCGTCCGGGACATAGAGAGACCCAGTACTTC.

Of note for this clone: Other DNA sequences of this sample code for an identical CDR3. J is TRBJ1-1 and V is TRBV19; D remains ambiguous. Trimming pared 6 bases from V and 0 bases from J, leaving 11 bases between. Germline CDR1 reads LNHDA; CDR2 reads SQIVND (reference sequence). The CDR3 is 14 amino acids. CDR3 nucleotide sequence: TGTGCCAGTAGCTCCGGGGTCCTGAACACTGAAGCTTTCTTT. Protein sequence: CASSSGVLNTEAFF.

The chain has TRBV6-1 and TRBJ2-7, with D possibly matching TRBD1 (6 bases). The CDR3 covers 14 residues. V was pared by 1 base and J by 4 bases, with 11 bases between. Germline V gives CDR1 MNHNS, CDR2 SASEGT. The DNA of the CDR3 is TGTGCCAGCAGTGAAGGGACAGCACGATACGAGCAGTACTTC. It translates to CASSEGTARYEQYF.

This chain joins TRBV2 and TRBJ1-2; no clear D. V dropped 3 bases and J dropped 5 bases, with 13 bases sitting between them. The CDR3 is 14 residues long. The germline V gene encodes CDR1 SNHLY and CDR2 FYNNEI. Here the CDR3 reads CASSDATRQYGYTF. The CDR3 DNA reads as TGTGCCAGCAGTGACGCGACAAGGCAGTATGGCTACACCTTC.

The chain joins TRBV7-9 to TRBJ2-1; D perhaps matches TRBD2 (7 bases). CDR3 length: 15 amino acids. Germline lookup yields CDR1 SEHNR and CDR2 FQNEAQ (reference sequence). V shed 0 bases and J shed 9 bases, with 15 bases lying between them. CDR3 loop: CASSLALGLGGEQFF. For the CDR3, the DNA is TGTGCCAGCAGCTTAGCGCTTGGACTAGGGGGTGAGCAGTTCTTC.

V is TRBV20-1 and J is TRBJ1-3, with D tentatively TRBD1 (6 bases). Trimming cost V 3 bases and J 4 bases, with 16 bases left between them. Per germline, CDR1 DFQATT and CDR2 SNEGSKA (reference sequence). The CDR3 totals 15 residues. DNA for the CDR3: TGCAGTGCTAGTTTTGCTGGGGGCTTGGGAAACACCATATATTTT. Its translation: CSASFAGGLGNTIYF.

In its sample, this clone was seen once. This rearrangement joins TRBV19 to TRBJ2-1; 7 bases line up with TRBD2. Germline V lookup: CDR1 LNHDA, CDR2 SQIVND (reference sequence). J lost 4 bases, V lost 5 bases, and 11 bases had no gene match. CDR3 length: 16 amino acids. CDR3 protein: CASSLERDGGYNEQFF. As DNA, the CDR3 is TGTGCCAGTAGTTTGGAGCGGGACGGCGGATACAATGAGCAGTTCTTC.

The chain couples TRBV6-5 to TRBJ1-5, with D perhaps matching TRBD1 (6 bases). This CDR3 is built from 15 residues. Germline V CDR1 and CDR2: MNHEY, SVGAGI. V gave up 5 bases and J gave up 5 bases, with 16 bases separating them. The CDR3 region has the DNA TGTGCCAGCAGTCAACGACACAGGGTTGATCAGCCCCAGCATTTT. Encoded protein: CASSQRHRVDQPQHF.

This clone was seen only a few times. V and J are TRBV6-5 and TRBJ1-2; 7 nucleotides line up with TRBD1. Germline V gene sequence: CDR1 MNHEY, CDR2 SVGAGI. The CDR3 is 13 residues long. The V gene end was trimmed by 6 bases and the J gene end by 2 bases; junction bases not matched to a gene: 3. CDR3 bases: TGTGCCAGCAGGACGACAGGGAACTATGGCTACACCTTC. Protein sequence: CASRTTGNYGYTF.

The rearrangement links TRBV5-1 to TRBJ2-1, with TRBD2 identical over 8 bases. CDR3 size: 17 residues. In germline, CDR1 is SGHRS, CDR2 YFSETQ. Losses at the gene ends were 3 bases for V and 3 bases for J; bases not matched to a gene: 11. The CDR3 sequence is CASSSTSSGDLYNEQFF. DNA for the CDR3: TGCGCCAGCAGCTCCACGAGTAGCGGGGATCTCTACAATGAGCAGTTCTTC.

This clone was seen once. The chain is built from TRBV20-1 and TRBJ1-2; D uncertain. CDR1 and CDR2 from the germline V gene are DFQATT and SNEGSKA (reference sequence). The CDR3 has 9 residues. Trimming left V 6 bases short and J 5 bases short, with 4 bases between. The CDR3 DNA is TGCAGTGCCGCATATGGCTACACCTTC. Encoded protein: CSAAYGYTF.

The chain links TRBV6-5 to TRBJ1-1, with D unresolved. This CDR3 is built from 13 residues. V was pared by 5 bases and J by 1 base, with 8 bases between. Germline V gene lookup returns CDR1 MNHEY and CDR2 SVGAGI. In DNA, the CDR3 is TGTGCCAGCAGTCCTACATCGAACACTGAAGCTTTCTTT. Translating gives CASSPTSNTEAFF.

This clone was seen just once. The chain has TRBV19 and TRBJ1-2, with D unresolved. The length of the CDR3 is 15 residues. Deletions cut 0 bases from V and 3 bases from J, with 11 bases between. The germline CDR1 and CDR2 sequences are LNHDA and SQIVND (reference sequence). The CDR3 is CASSIDTMSDYGYTF. The DNA of the CDR3 is TGTGCCAGTAGTATAGACACCATGAGTGACTATGGCTACACCTTC.

The chain combines TRBV19 with TRBJ1-3, with D possibly being TRBD1 (5 bases). Germline assignment: CDR1 LNHDA and CDR2 SQIVND (reference sequence). V was trimmed by 4 bases and J by 4 bases, leaving 11 bases between them. The CDR3 totals 14 residues. CDR3 nucleotides: TGTGCCAGTAGTACCGCGGGACGAGGAAACACCATATATTTT. Translated: CASSTAGRGNTIYF.

This chain connects TRBV9 to TRBJ1-1; D is possibly TRBD1 (6 bases). V lost 3 bases to trimming and J lost 4 bases, with 13 bases between them. Germline CDR1 reads SGDLS; CDR2 reads YYNGEE. The CDR3 runs 14 residues. CDR3 sequence reads: CASSDQGLGTEAFF. The CDR3 nucleotides read TGTGCCAGCAGCGACCAGGGGTTGGGCACTGAAGCTTTCTTT.

This clone appeared a single time. The chain couples TRBV5-4 to TRBJ1-6, with D maybe TRBD1 (6 bases). Deletions cut 0 bases from V and 6 bases from J, with 10 bases between. The CDR3 extends over 15 amino acids. The V gene's germline CDR1 is SGHNT and CDR2 YYREEE (reference sequence). The CDR3 is CASSLGGPRNSPLHF. CDR3 nucleotides: TGTGCCAGCAGCTTGGGGGGGCCCCGTAATTCACCCCTCCACTTT.